The clone carrying this T cell receptor (beta chain) was found a few times. Its antigen is unknown. TCR beta CDR3 regions were amplified from RNA. A set of HTBI primers served as the primers for a first-round RT-PCR of the TCR CDR3. TCRdb redid the calling of the multiplex PCR reads with MiXCR, one entry per CDR3 protein. The data contain approximately 700,000 distinct CDR3 sequences, less than 45% of them singletons. This sample was taken from a study of T cells in Graves' hyperthyroidism and ophthalmopathy. The study's findings and limits: Among clonotypes expanded in thyroid above 0.001, most were also found in blood.

Germline assignment: CDR1 DFQATT and CDR2 SNEGSKA (reference sequence). The CDR3 spans 13 residues. V lost 5 bases to trimming and J lost 1 base, with 11 bases between them. This clonotype was obtained from an adult man with Graves' disease, either hyperthyroidism or ophthalmopathy (not recorded which). The chain uses TRBV20-1 and TRBJ1-1; D call uncertain. Sequencing was done on a sample of peripheral blood or thyroid tissue (not recorded which). In DNA form, the CDR3 reads TGCAGTGCTTCCCAGGTGAGGAACACTGAAGCTTTCTTT. Protein sequence: CSASQVRNTEAFF.